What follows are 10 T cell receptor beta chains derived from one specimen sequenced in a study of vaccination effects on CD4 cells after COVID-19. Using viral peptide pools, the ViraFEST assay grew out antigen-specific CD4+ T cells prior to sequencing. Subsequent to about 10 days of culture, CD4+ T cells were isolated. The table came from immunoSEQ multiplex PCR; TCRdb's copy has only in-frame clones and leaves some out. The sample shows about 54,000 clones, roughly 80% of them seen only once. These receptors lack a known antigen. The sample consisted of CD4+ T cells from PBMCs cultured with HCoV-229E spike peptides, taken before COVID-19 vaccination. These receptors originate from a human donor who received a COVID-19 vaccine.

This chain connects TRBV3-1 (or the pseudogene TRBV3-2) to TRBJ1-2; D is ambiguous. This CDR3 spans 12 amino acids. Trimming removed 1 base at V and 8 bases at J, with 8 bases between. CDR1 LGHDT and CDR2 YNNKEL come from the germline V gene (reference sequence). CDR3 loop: CASSQAGVGYTF. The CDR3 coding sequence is TGTGCCAGCAGCCAAGCTGGGGTCGGCTACACCTTC.

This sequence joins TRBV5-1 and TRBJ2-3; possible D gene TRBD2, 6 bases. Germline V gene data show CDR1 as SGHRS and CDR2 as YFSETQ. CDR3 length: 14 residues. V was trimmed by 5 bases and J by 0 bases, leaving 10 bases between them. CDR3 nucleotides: TGCGCCAGCAGGCGGGAACCTAGCACAGATACGCAGTATTTT. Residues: CASRREPSTDTQYF. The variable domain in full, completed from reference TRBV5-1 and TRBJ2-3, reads KAGVTQTPRYLIKTRGQQVTLSCSPISGHRSVSWYQQTPGQGLQFLFEYFSETQRNKGNFPGRFSGRQFSNSRSEMNVSTLELGDSALYLCASRREPSTDTQYFGPGTRLTVL.

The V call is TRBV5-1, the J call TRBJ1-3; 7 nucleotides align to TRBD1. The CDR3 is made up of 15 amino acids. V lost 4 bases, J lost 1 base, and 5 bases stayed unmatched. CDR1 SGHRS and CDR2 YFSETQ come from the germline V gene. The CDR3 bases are TGCGCCAGCAGCCGACAGGGCCCTTCTGGAAACACCATATATTTT. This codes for CASSRQGPSGNTIYF.

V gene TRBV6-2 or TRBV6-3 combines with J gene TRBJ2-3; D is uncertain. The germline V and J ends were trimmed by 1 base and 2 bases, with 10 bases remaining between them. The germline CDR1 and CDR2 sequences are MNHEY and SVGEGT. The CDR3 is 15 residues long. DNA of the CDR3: TGTGCCAGCAGTTACTTACCTGTAACCACAGATACGCAGTATTTT. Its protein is CASSYLPVTTDTQYF.

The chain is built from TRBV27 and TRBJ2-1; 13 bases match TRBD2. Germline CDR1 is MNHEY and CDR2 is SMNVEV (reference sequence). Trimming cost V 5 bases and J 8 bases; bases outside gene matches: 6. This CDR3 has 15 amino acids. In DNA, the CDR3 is TGTGCCAGCAGTCGAACTAGCGGGGGGGCAGATGAGCAGTTCTTC. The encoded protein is CASSRTSGGADEQFF.

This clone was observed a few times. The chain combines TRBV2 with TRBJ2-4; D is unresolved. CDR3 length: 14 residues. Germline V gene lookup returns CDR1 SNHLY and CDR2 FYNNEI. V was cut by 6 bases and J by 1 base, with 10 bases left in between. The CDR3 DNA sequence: TGTGCCAGCAGCCTCTCCTCGGCCAAAAACATTCAGTACTTC. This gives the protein CASSLSSAKNIQYF.

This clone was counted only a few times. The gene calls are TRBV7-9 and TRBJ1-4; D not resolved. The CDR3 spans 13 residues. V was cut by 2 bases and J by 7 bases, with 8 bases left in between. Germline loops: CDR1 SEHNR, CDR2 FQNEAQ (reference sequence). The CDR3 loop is CASSLTGSEKLFF. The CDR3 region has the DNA TGTGCCAGCAGCTTAACGGGTAGTGAAAAACTGTTTTTT. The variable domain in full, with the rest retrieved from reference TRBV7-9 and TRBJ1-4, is DTGVSQNPRHKITKRGQNVTFRCDPISEHNRLYWYRQTLGQGPEFLTYFQNEAQLEKSRLLSDRFSAERPKGSFSTLEIQRTEQGDSAMYLCASSLTGSEKLFFGSGTQLSVL.

The CDR3 DNA is TGTGCCAGCAGCAACGGACCCGGGAACACTGAAGCTTTCTTT. Protein: CASSNGPGNTEAFF. The V and J genes are TRBV5-6 and TRBJ1-1; D is uncertain. V was trimmed by 4 bases and J by 1 base, leaving 11 bases between them. Germline V lookup: CDR1 SGHDT, CDR2 YYEEEE. CDR3 size: 14 residues.

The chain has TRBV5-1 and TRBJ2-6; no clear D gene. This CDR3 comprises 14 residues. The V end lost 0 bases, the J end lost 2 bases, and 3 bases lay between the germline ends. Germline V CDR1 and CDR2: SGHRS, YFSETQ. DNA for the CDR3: TGCGCCAGCAGCTTGGCCGCTGGGGCCAACGTCCTGACTTTC. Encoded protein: CASSLAAGANVLTF.

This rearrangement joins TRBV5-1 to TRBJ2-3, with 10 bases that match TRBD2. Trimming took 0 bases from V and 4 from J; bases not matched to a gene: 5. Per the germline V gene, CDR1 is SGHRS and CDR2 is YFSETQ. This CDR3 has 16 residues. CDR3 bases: TGCGCCAGCAGCTTGGATGTTAGCGGGGGGCCAGATACGCAGTATTTT. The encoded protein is CASSLDVSGGPDTQYF.